Listed below are T cell receptor beta chains from one sample, sequenced in a study of T cell responses to AZD1222 COVID-19 vaccine. TCRdb keeps only in-frame clones here, not all; method: immunoSEQ multiplex PCR. Of 110,000 to 150,000 clones listed, roughly 92% are singletons. Sequenced material: peripheral blood, taken on day 0 of AZD1222 vaccination. Receptors were obtained from an adult in good health. The CDR3 runs from the conserved cysteine through the conserved F or W. The D gene is left open where the match is weak. The size entry is marked missing in some rows and otherwise reads once, few, many or a size class.

v_call: TRBV11-2; clone_size: NA; j_call: TRBJ2-7; d_call: TRBD2; cdr3_nt: TGTGCCAGCAGCAGCGGGCGGGGGGGCTACGAGCAGTACTTC; cdr3_aa: CASSSGRGGYEQYF
v_call: TRBV30; clone_size: NA; j_call: TRBJ2-1; d_call: NA; cdr3_nt: TGTGCCTGGAGTGAAAAAAAAGGGTCGGGCTCCTACAATGAGCAGTTCTTC; cdr3_aa: CAWSEKKGSGSYNEQFF
v_call: TRBV20-1; clone_size: NA; j_call: TRBJ2-7; d_call: NA; cdr3_nt: TGCAGTGCCAGCGAGTCCTACGAGCAGTACTTC; cdr3_aa: CSASESYEQYF
v_call: TRBV7-9; clone_size: NA; j_call: TRBJ2-6; d_call: NA; cdr3_nt: TGTGCCAGCAGCTTTACCTTCTCTGGGGCCAACGTCCTGACTTTC; cdr3_aa: CASSFTFSGANVLTF
v_call: TRBV19; clone_size: NA; j_call: TRBJ2-5; d_call: NA; cdr3_nt: TGTGCCAGTAGTATAGTTTCCGGGTCAGAGACCCAGTACTTC; cdr3_aa: CASSIVSGSETQYF
v_call: TRBV7-3; clone_size: once; j_call: TRBJ2-7; d_call: NA; cdr3_nt: TGTGCCAGCAGCTTAATCGGCGGGATGACGCTCGAGCAGTACTTC; cdr3_aa: CASSLIGGMTLEQYF
v_call: TRBV4-1; clone_size: NA; j_call: TRBJ1-5; d_call: TRBD1; cdr3_nt: TGCGCCAGCAGCCTGGGACAGGAGAATCAGCCCCAGCATTTT; cdr3_aa: CASSLGQENQPQHF
v_call: TRBV3-1/TRBV3-2; clone_size: NA; j_call: TRBJ2-1; d_call: TRBD2; cdr3_nt: TGTGCCAGCAACTTTGGACTAGCGAGGGACAATGAGCAGTTCTTC; cdr3_aa: CASNFGLARDNEQFF
v_call: TRBV12-2; clone_size: NA; j_call: TRBJ1-2; d_call: NA; cdr3_nt: TGTGCAAGTCGCGATGAGACAGGGCAATTATCTATGGGGGGCTACACCTTC; cdr3_aa: CASRDETGQLSMGGYTF
v_call: TRBV5-1; clone_size: NA; j_call: TRBJ2-5; d_call: NA; cdr3_nt: TGCGCCAGCAGCTTCGGACAGTCAGGACCAGAGACCCAGTACTTC; cdr3_aa: CASSFGQSGPETQYF